The TCR beta chain described here comes from a study of blood T cells in healthy people across ages. Whole-study results and caveats: Higher diversity, along with more naive CD4+ cells, distinguished long-lived donors from aged donors. Estimates based on one million T cells were treated as lower bounds. Naive T cell percentage by flow cytometry tracked strongly with beta diversity.

Turning to this clonotype: What it recognizes is unknown.

Alongside a J-beta primer mix, a sample-barcoded 5' primer served in a second PCR lasting roughly 6 to 11 cycles. Per sample, CDR3-containing paired-end reads numbered at least 3 million. TCRdb fed the 5' RACE reads into MiXCR, producing one record per CDR3 protein. The sample carries over 1,500,000 distinct CDR3 sequences, 49% recorded once. The receptor was isolated from a woman between 40 and 50 years old in good health. Sequencing was done on a sample of blood.

For the CDR3, the DNA is TGTGCCAGCACCCCGACTAGCCGTCAAGAGACCCAGTACTTC. Its translation is CASTPTSRQETQYF. This rearrangement joins TRBV12-3 or TRBV12-4 to TRBJ2-5, with 7 nucleotides matching TRBD2. V shed 7 bases and J 2 bases; nucleotides not matched to a gene: 7. The CDR3 runs to 14 residues.